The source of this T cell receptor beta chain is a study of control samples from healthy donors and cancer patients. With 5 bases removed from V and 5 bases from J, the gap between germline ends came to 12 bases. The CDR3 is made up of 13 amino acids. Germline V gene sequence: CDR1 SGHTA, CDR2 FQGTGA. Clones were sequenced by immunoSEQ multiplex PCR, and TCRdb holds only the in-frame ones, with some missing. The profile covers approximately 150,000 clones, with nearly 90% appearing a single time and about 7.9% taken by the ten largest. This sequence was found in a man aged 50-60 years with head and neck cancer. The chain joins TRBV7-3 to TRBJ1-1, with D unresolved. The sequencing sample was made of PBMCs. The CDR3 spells CASSQGLGTEAFF. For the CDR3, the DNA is TGTGCCAGCAGCCAAGGCCTGGGTACTGAAGCTTTCTTT. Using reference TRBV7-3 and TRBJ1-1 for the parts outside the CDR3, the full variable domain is GAGVSQTPSNKVTEKGKYVELRCDPISGHTALYWYRQSLGQGPEFLIYFQGTGAADDSGLPNDRFFAVRPEGSVSTLKIQRTERGDSAVYLCASSQGLGTEAFFGQGTRLTVV.